The rows below give T cell receptor beta chains drawn from one sample of a study of blood T cell repertoires in COVID-19. Profiling relied on immunoSEQ multiplex PCR, and the TCRdb table lists in-frame clones only, not all of them. The data contain approximately 130,000 clones, approximately 85% of them singletons. Input material: peripheral blood. The receptor source for this set is a human donor in a cohort sampled during active COVID-19. CDR3s include the opening cysteine and the closing phenylalanine or tryptophan. Fields, in order: CDR3 protein, CDR3 DNA, V gene, D gene, clone size, J gene. D genes are given only for firm matches. Some rows mark clone size as missing; the rest say once, few, many or name a class of expanded clone.

CASSLAHWDRGQETQYF | TGTGCCAGCAGCTTAGCGCATTGGGACAGGGGCCAAGAGACCCAGTACTTC | TRBV7-9 | TRBD1 | once | TRBJ2-5
CASSLALRQFGGYTF | TGTGCCAGCAGCTTAGCGCTTAGACAGTTCGGTGGCTACACCTTC | TRBV7-9 | . | . | TRBJ1-2
CASSYERRGSPNYGYTF | TGTGCCAGCAGTTACGAGCGTCGTGGCAGCCCTAACTATGGCTACACCTTC | TRBV6-2/TRBV6-3 | . | . | TRBJ1-2
CASSLALAGGTQETQYF | TGCGCCAGCAGCTTGGCACTAGCGGGGGGGACCCAAGAGACCCAGTACTTC | TRBV5-1 | TRBD2 | . | TRBJ2-5
CASSEERYRDSLAKNIQYF | TGCGCCAGCAGTGAGGAAAGGTACCGGGACTCCTTAGCCAAAAACATTCAGTACTTC | TRBV10-1 | . | . | TRBJ2-4
CASSFRQDNSPLHF | TGTGCCAGCAGTTTTCGACAGGATAATTCACCCCTCCACTTT | TRBV27 | . | . | TRBJ1-6
CARSLEGARGQPQHF | TGTGCCAGAAGCTTGGAGGGGGCGCGAGGACAGCCCCAGCATTTT | TRBV5-3 | TRBD1 | . | TRBJ1-5
CASSRDSGSYEQYF | TGTGCCAGCAGCCGCGACTCGGGGAGCTACGAGCAGTACTTC | TRBV6-5 | . | . | TRBJ2-7
CASRFSGGANEQFF | TGTGCCAGCAGATTTAGCGGGGGGGCCAATGAGCAGTTCTTC | TRBV11-2 | TRBD2 | few | TRBJ2-1
CASSLTGLRNQPQHF | TGTGCCAGCAGTTTAACAGGGCTACGGAATCAGCCCCAGCATTTT | TRBV27 | . | . | TRBJ1-5
CASSPTGVPYGNTIYF | TGTGCCAGCAGCCCTACAGGGGTACCTTATGGAAACACCATATATTTT | TRBV3-1/TRBV3-2 | TRBD1 | . | TRBJ1-3
CASSLMTKARADTQYF | TGTGCCAGCAGCTTGATGACTAAAGCTAGGGCAGATACGCAGTATTTT | TRBV7-2 | . | . | TRBJ2-3
CASSPTGNYGYTF | TGTGCCAGCAGCCCGACAGGGAACTATGGCTACACCTTC | TRBV6-6 | TRBD1 | . | TRBJ1-2
CASSLLPTGTYEQYF | TGCGCCAGCAGCTTGCTTCCCACCGGGACCTACGAGCAGTACTTC | TRBV5-1 | . | . | TRBJ2-7
CASSLPPTYEQYF | TGTGCCAGCAGTTTACCCCCAACCTACGAGCAGTACTTC | TRBV12-3/TRBV12-4 | . | . | TRBJ2-7
CASSLSWTALTDTQYF | TGTGCCAGCAGCTTGTCCTGGACAGCTTTAACAGATACGCAGTATTTT | TRBV5-6 | . | . | TRBJ2-3
CASRAGGTETQYF | TGTGCCAGCAGAGCGGGGGGGACGGAGACCCAGTACTTC | TRBV6-6 | TRBD2 | . | TRBJ2-5
CASSERTEAFF | TGTGCCAGCAGTGAGAGGACTGAAGCTTTCTTT | TRBV6-1 | . | . | TRBJ1-1
CASSDRNTGQHF | TGTGCCAGCAGTGATAGGAACACGGGCCAGCATTTT | TRBV25-1 | . | . | TRBJ1-5
CACRLAGRNEQFF | TGTGCCTGTCGACTAGCGGGCCGCAATGAGCAGTTCTTC | TRBV30 | TRBD2 | few | TRBJ2-1
CASSSDRGGNQPQHF | TGTGCCAGCAGCTCAGACCGAGGCGGCAATCAGCCCCAGCATTTT | TRBV7-9 | . | . | TRBJ1-5
CATSDTGYRNEQFF | TGTGCCACCAGTGATACGGGGTACCGGAATGAGCAGTTCTTC | TRBV24-1 | . | . | TRBJ2-1
CASSLGLISYEQYF | TGTGCCAGCAGCTTAGGTCTTATCTCCTACGAGCAGTACTTC | TRBV7-2 | . | . | TRBJ2-7
CASSGLAKNIQYF | TGTGCCAGTAGCGGGTTAGCCAAAAACATTCAGTACTTC | TRBV19 | . | . | TRBJ2-4
CASRSDIAEKLFF | TGCGCCAGCAGATCCGACATCGCCGAAAAACTGTTTTTT | TRBV5-1 | . | few | TRBJ1-4
CASIRDRGMNSPLHF | TGTGCCAGCATTCGGGACAGGGGTATGAATTCACCCCTCCACTTT | TRBV2 | TRBD1 | once | TRBJ1-6
CASSLRGVQWETQYF | TGTGCCAGCAGCTTACGCGGGGTACAGTGGGAGACCCAGTACTTC | TRBV11-2 | . | . | TRBJ2-5
CASSLGTTNTGELFF | TGTGCCAGCAGCCTCGGGACAACGAACACCGGGGAGCTGTTTTTT | TRBV27 | . | . | TRBJ2-2
CASNGNYGYTF | TGTGCCAGCAACGGTAACTATGGCTACACCTTC | TRBV6-6 | . | few | TRBJ1-2
CASMDPAGWSDIQYF | TGTGCCAGTATGGACCCTGCGGGATGGTCGGACATTCAGTACTTC | TRBV19 | . | . | TRBJ2-4
CASRPFGGIDEQFF | TGTGCCAGCAGACCTTTTGGCGGGATAGATGAGCAGTTCTTC | TRBV6-2/TRBV6-3 | . | . | TRBJ2-1
CASSQGEGGSPLHF | TGCGCCAGCAGCCAAGGGGAGGGTGGTTCACCCCTCCACTTT | TRBV4-3 | . | once | TRBJ1-6
CASSEVGVNTGELFF | TGTGCCAGCAGTGAAGTAGGGGTGAACACCGGGGAGCTGTTTTTT | TRBV2 | . | . | TRBJ2-2
CASSLDRGLGEQYF | TGTGCCAGCAGCTTAGACCGGGGGTTGGGCGAGCAGTACTTC | TRBV11-2 | . | . | TRBJ2-7
CASTGGADTQYF | TGTGCCAGCACGGGGGGCGCAGATACGCAGTATTTT | TRBV6-5 | . | . | TRBJ2-3
CASSQDSRNQPQHF | TGCGCCAGCAGCCAAGATTCCCGGAATCAGCCCCAGCATTTT | TRBV4-3 | . | . | TRBJ1-5
CASSGGTGANTEAFF | TGCGCCAGCAGCGGGGGGACAGGGGCGAACACTGAAGCTTTCTTT | TRBV5-1 | TRBD1 | . | TRBJ1-1
CASSLESSASVGYNEQFF | TGCGCCAGCAGCTTGGAATCGTCGGCGTCAGTCGGGTACAATGAGCAGTTCTTC | TRBV5-1 | . | . | TRBJ2-1
CASSLRPGTGGSGNTIYF | TGTGCCAGCAGCTTGAGACCCGGGACAGGTGGCTCTGGAAACACCATATATTTT | TRBV5-8 | TRBD1 | . | TRBJ1-3
CASSSSRTGGPGLF | TGTGCCAGCAGCTCGTCTCGGACAGGGGGCCCTGGTCTCTTT | TRBV7-8 | TRBD1 | few | TRBJ1-1
CASSIDTGNYGYTF | TGTGCCAGTAGTATAGATACAGGAAACTATGGCTACACCTTC | TRBV19 | . | once | TRBJ1-2
CASSGTGSNYGYTF | TGTGCCAGCAGTGGGACAGGGTCTAACTATGGCTACACCTTC | TRBV25-1 | TRBD1 | . | TRBJ1-2
CASSLASTGAWEKLFF | TGCGCCAGCAGCTTGGCCTCGACAGGGGCGTGGGAAAAACTGTTTTTT | TRBV5-1 | TRBD1 | . | TRBJ1-4
CASSRGQDLQETQYF | TGTGCCAGTAGTAGAGGACAGGACCTACAAGAGACCCAGTACTTC | TRBV19 | TRBD1 | . | TRBJ2-5
CASSNRGHNQPQHF | TGTGCCAGCAGTAACCGGGGACACAATCAGCCCCAGCATTTT | TRBV6-6 | . | . | TRBJ1-5
CASSHREYSGNTIYF | TGTGCCAGCAGTCATAGGGAGTACTCTGGAAACACCATATATTTT | TRBV3-1/TRBV3-2 | . | . | TRBJ1-3
CASSVDSLTNYGYTF | TGTGCCAGCAGCGTAGACAGCCTCACTAACTATGGCTACACCTTC | TRBV9 | . | once | TRBJ1-2
CASSPGLSYGYTF | TGTGCCAGCAGCCCCGGACTGAGCTATGGCTACACCTTC | TRBV27 | . | . | TRBJ1-2
CASSSQPPGQFYGYTF | TGTGCCAGCAGTTCCCAACCCCCAGGACAGTTCTATGGCTACACCTTC | TRBV6-5 | . | . | TRBJ1-2
CSATRDTGYTF | TGCAGCGCCACACGGGACACTGGCTACACCTTC | TRBV29-1 | . | . | TRBJ1-2